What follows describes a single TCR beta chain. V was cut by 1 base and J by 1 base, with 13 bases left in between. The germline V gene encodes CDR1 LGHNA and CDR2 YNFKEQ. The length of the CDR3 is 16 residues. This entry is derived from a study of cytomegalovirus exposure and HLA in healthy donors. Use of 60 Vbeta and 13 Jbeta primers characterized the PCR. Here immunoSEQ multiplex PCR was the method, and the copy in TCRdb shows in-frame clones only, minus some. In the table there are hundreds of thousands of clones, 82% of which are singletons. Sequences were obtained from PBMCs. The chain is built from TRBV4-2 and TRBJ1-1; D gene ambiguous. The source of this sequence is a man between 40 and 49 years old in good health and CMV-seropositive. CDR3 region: CASSQVSYVSNTEAFF. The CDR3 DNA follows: TGTGCCAGCAGCCAAGTTAGCTATGTTTCGAACACTGAAGCTTTCTTT.